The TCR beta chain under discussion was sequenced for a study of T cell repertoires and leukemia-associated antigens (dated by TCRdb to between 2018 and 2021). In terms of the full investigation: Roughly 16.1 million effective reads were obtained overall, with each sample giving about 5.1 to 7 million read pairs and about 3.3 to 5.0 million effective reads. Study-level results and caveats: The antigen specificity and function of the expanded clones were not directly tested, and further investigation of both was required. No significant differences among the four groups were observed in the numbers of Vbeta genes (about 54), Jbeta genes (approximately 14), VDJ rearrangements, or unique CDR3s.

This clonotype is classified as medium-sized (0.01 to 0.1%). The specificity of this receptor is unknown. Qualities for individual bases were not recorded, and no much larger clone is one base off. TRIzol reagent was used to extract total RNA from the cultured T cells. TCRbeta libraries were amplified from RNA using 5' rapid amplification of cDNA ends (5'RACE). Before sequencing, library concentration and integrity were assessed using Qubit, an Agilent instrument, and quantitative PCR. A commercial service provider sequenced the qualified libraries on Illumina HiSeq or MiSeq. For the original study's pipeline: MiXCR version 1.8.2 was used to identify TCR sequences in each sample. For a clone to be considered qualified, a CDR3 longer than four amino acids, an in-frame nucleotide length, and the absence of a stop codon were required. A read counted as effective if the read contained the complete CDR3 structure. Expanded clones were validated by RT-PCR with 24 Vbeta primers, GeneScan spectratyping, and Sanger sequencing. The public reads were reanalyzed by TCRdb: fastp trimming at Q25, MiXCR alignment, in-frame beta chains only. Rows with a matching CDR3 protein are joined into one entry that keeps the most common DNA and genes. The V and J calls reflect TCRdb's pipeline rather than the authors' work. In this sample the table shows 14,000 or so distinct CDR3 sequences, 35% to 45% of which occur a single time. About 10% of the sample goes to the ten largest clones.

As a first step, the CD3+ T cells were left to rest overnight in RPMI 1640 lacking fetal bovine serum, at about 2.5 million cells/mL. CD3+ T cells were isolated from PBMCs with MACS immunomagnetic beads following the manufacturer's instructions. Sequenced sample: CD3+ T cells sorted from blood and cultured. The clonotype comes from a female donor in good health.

The encoded CDR3 is CSARVLAGQNEQFF. The DNA sequence is as follows: TGCAGTGCTAGAGTGCTAGCGGGGCAAAATGAGCAGTTCTTC. The receptor chain draws on TRBV20-1 and TRBJ2-1, and TRBD2 aligns with 9 junction nucleotides. The CDR3 runs 14 amino acids, cysteine and phenylalanine included. CDR3 DNA only is kept here, 42 bases in frame from base 1. V loses 1 base at its end and J loses 7 bases; junction bases beyond the gene matches: 5. CDR1 and CDR2 were assigned from the germline V gene (reference sequence) as DFQATT and SNEGSKA.